This T cell receptor beta chain was obtained from a study of OX40 agonist ivuxolimab in advanced cancers. Turning to the study itself: Patients received the agonistic anti-OX40 (CD134) antibody ivuxolimab.

As concerns this clone: The antigen remains undetermined.

Findings of the study overall: The study observed clonal expansion of CD4+ and CD8+ blood T cells by week 6 at 0.1 to 3.0 mg/kg.

Here immunoSEQ multiplex PCR was the method, and the copy in TCRdb shows in-frame clones only, minus some. The data hold 50,000 or so clones, with around 73% observed a single time. The germline gives CDR1 MNHEY, CDR2 SVGAGI. The length of the CDR3 is 15 residues. Trimming pared 0 bases from V and 3 bases from J, leaving 11 bases between. The clonotype was recovered from an adult with an advanced solid tumor such as melanoma, head and neck, liver or kidney cancer. Specimen: CD4+ or CD8+ T cells sorted from blood, collected in a trial of the OX40 agonist ivuxolimab. This sequence joins TRBV6-5 and TRBJ1-1, with D maybe TRBD1 (5 bases). CDR3 residues: CASSYSPTGHTEAFF. The CDR3 bases are TGTGCCAGCAGTTACTCCCCCACGGGGCACACTGAAGCTTTCTTT.